This T cell receptor (beta chain) is drawn from a study of sequential checkpoint blockade in melanoma. Across the whole study: Matched biopsies came pretreatment and at week 13 for approximately 21 patients.

On this clone: Its antigen is currently unknown.

Trimming pared 2 bases from V and 4 bases from J, leaving 18 bases between. The CDR3 consists of 17 residues. In germline, CDR1 is ENHRY, CDR2 SYGVKD. Overall study results and limits: Patients with week-13 increases in T-cell fraction and clonality benefited about 30 times more often. For nivolumab-first patients, baseline tumor clonality was associated with response.

Treatment in this sample: randomized to nivolumab then ipilimumab (arm A) or the reverse (arm B). Method: immunoSEQ multiplex PCR; TCRdb's copy keeps in-frame clones and lacks some. This sample has approximately 8,000 clones; about 28% occur once, and the top ten carry about 5.3%. The chain recombines TRBV10-3 with TRBJ2-1; D is unresolved. The material was tumor tissue (inferred from file names), obtained from a patient given nivolumab and ipilimumab in sequence. The TCR originated in a human donor with melanoma. This CDR3 reads CAISENDPASSYNEQFF. The CDR3 DNA reads as TGTGCCATCAGTGAGAATGACCCTGCCTCCTCATACAATGAGCAGTTCTTC.